A selection of T cell receptor beta chains follows, all from one sample in a study of blood T cell repertoires in COVID-19. Generated by immunoSEQ multiplex PCR, the TCRdb table keeps only in-frame clones and is missing some. This table holds 45,000 to 50,000 clones, 83% found once. The sample consisted of peripheral blood. Receptors were obtained from a man aged 80 or over in a cohort sampled during active COVID-19. Both conserved end residues are part of each CDR3. D genes are given only for firm matches. Rows may omit the clone size; those that give it use once, few, many or a size class.

abundance: once
j_gene: TRBJ2-5
v_gene: TRBV9
d_gene: TRBD2
CDR3nt: TGTGCCAGCAGCGTAGCCGGGACTAGCGGGGAGACCCAGTACTTC
CDR3aa: CASSVAGTSGETQYF

abundance: -
j_gene: TRBJ2-4
v_gene: TRBV11-2
d_gene: TRBD2
CDR3nt: TGTGCCAGCAGCCCCGGGGGGGACATTCAGTACTTC
CDR3aa: CASSPGGDIQYF

abundance: -
j_gene: TRBJ2-7
v_gene: TRBV6-2/TRBV6-3
d_gene: TRBD1
CDR3nt: TGTGCCAGCAGTCAGGACAGGGCCGAGCAGTACTTC
CDR3aa: CASSQDRAEQYF

abundance: -
j_gene: TRBJ1-4
v_gene: TRBV24-1
d_gene: -
CDR3nt: TGTGCCACCAGTGATCCAAGACAGAATAATGAAAAACTGTTTTTT
CDR3aa: CATSDPRQNNEKLFF

abundance: -
j_gene: TRBJ1-1
v_gene: TRBV7-9
d_gene: -
CDR3nt: TGTGCCAGCAGCTGGGGAGTGGAAGGGAATGAAGCTTTCTTT
CDR3aa: CASSWGVEGNEAFF

abundance: -
j_gene: TRBJ1-3
v_gene: TRBV2
d_gene: TRBD1
CDR3nt: TGTGCCAGCAGTGTGCAACAGGGGTTTACTGGAAACACCATATATTTT
CDR3aa: CASSVQQGFTGNTIYF

abundance: -
j_gene: TRBJ2-5
v_gene: TRBV3-1/TRBV3-2
d_gene: -
CDR3nt: TGTGCCAGCAGCCAAACAGGGTACCAAGAGACCCAGTACTTC
CDR3aa: CASSQTGYQETQYF

abundance: -
j_gene: TRBJ1-3
v_gene: TRBV19
d_gene: TRBD1
CDR3nt: TGTGCCAGTAGTATCGACAGGGGAGGATCTGGAAACACCATATATTTT
CDR3aa: CASSIDRGGSGNTIYF

abundance: -
j_gene: TRBJ1-1
v_gene: TRBV18
d_gene: TRBD1
CDR3nt: TGTGCCAGCTCACCAAAGCAGGGGGCGAACACTGAAGCTTTCTTT
CDR3aa: CASSPKQGANTEAFF

abundance: -
j_gene: TRBJ1-1
v_gene: TRBV27
d_gene: -
CDR3nt: TGTGCCAGCAGACCAGGGGATATTTTGAACACTGAAGCTTTCTTT
CDR3aa: CASRPGDILNTEAFF

abundance: -
j_gene: TRBJ2-5
v_gene: TRBV4-3
d_gene: TRBD2
CDR3nt: TGCGCCAGCAGCCAAGAAACTAGGCGATCCGTAGCGGGAGGGCCGGAGACCCAGTACTTC
CDR3aa: CASSQETRRSVAGGPETQYF

abundance: -
j_gene: TRBJ1-4
v_gene: TRBV5-6
d_gene: -
CDR3nt: TGTGCCAGCAGCTTGGTGTCCCGGGGAACAACTAATGAAAAACTGTTTTTT
CDR3aa: CASSLVSRGTTNEKLFF

abundance: few
j_gene: TRBJ1-1
v_gene: TRBV20-1
d_gene: -
CDR3nt: TGCAGTGCTAAAAGAGCAGAAGCTTTCTTT
CDR3aa: CSAKRAEAFF

abundance: -
j_gene: TRBJ2-1
v_gene: TRBV9
d_gene: TRBD2
CDR3nt: TGTGCCTCTGGGGGGGTATGGGATGAGCAGTTCTTC
CDR3aa: CASGGVWDEQFF

abundance: few
j_gene: TRBJ2-7
v_gene: TRBV11-3
d_gene: -
CDR3nt: TGTGCCAGCAGCCGGACTATAGGCGAGCAGTACTTC
CDR3aa: CASSRTIGEQYF

abundance: -
j_gene: TRBJ2-1
v_gene: TRBV7-8
d_gene: TRBD1
CDR3nt: TGTGCCAGCAGCCCATCAGGGACAGCCCACGGGGTCAATGAGCAGTTCTTC
CDR3aa: CASSPSGTAHGVNEQFF

abundance: -
j_gene: TRBJ2-7
v_gene: TRBV6-5
d_gene: -
CDR3nt: TGTGCCAGCACCTTACAGGTTGAGCAGTACTTC
CDR3aa: CASTLQVEQYF

abundance: -
j_gene: TRBJ2-7
v_gene: TRBV2
d_gene: TRBD1
CDR3nt: TGTGCCACTAGGGTGGGACAGGGGGCCTACGAGCAGTACTTC
CDR3aa: CATRVGQGAYEQYF

abundance: once
j_gene: TRBJ1-1
v_gene: TRBV5-5
d_gene: -
CDR3nt: TGTGCCAGCAGCTTGTACAAGAACACTGAAGCTTTCTTT
CDR3aa: CASSLYKNTEAFF

abundance: -
j_gene: TRBJ1-1
v_gene: TRBV3-1/TRBV3-2
d_gene: -
CDR3nt: TGTGCCAGCAGCCCGGCATGGGGGGGAATGAACACTGAAGCTTTCTTT
CDR3aa: CASSPAWGGMNTEAFF

abundance: -
j_gene: TRBJ1-1
v_gene: TRBV27
d_gene: -
CDR3nt: TGTGCCAGCAGTTCCCCGGGGTTGAACACTGAAGCTTTCTTT
CDR3aa: CASSSPGLNTEAFF

abundance: few
j_gene: TRBJ1-1
v_gene: TRBV6-2/TRBV6-3
d_gene: TRBD1
CDR3nt: TGTGCCAGCAGTTCCCAGGGACAGGGGAGCACTGAAGCTTTCTTT
CDR3aa: CASSSQGQGSTEAFF

abundance: -
j_gene: TRBJ2-1
v_gene: TRBV4-1
d_gene: TRBD1
CDR3nt: TGCGCCAGCAGCCCGACAGGGGGCTACAATGAGCAGTTCTTC
CDR3aa: CASSPTGGYNEQFF

abundance: -
j_gene: TRBJ1-1
v_gene: TRBV29-1
d_gene: -
CDR3nt: TGCAGCGTTGAAGATCGGCGCAGGCCTCTGAACACTGAAGCTTTCTTT
CDR3aa: CSVEDRRRPLNTEAFF

abundance: -
j_gene: TRBJ2-4
v_gene: TRBV5-6
d_gene: -
CDR3nt: TGTGCCAGCAGCTCGAGACAGGGGAGGGGCCTAAAAAACATTCAGTACTTC
CDR3aa: CASSSRQGRGLKNIQYF